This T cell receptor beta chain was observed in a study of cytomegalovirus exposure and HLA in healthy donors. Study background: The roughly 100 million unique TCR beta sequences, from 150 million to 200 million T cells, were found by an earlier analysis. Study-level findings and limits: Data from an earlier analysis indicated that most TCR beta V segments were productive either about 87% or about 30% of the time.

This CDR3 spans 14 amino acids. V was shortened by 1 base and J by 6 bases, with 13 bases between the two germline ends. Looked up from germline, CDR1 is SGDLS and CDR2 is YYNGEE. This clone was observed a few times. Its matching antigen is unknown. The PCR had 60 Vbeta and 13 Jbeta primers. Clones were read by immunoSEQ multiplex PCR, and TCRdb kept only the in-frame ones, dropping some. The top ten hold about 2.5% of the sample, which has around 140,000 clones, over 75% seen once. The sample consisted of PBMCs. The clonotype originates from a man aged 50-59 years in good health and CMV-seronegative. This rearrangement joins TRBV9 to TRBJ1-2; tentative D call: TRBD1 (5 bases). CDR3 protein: CASSVSRGTDGYTF. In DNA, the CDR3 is TGTGCCAGCAGCGTATCAAGGGGTACGGATGGCTACACCTTC.